Below are 26 T cell receptor beta chains sequenced from a single sample in a study of blood T cell repertoires in COVID-19. Repertoires were generated with immunoSEQ multiplex PCR, while TCRdb's copy carries only in-frame clones and drops some. The data contain tens of thousands of clones, around 90% of them singletons. Sequences were obtained from peripheral blood. Receptors were obtained from a woman aged 60-75 years with active COVID-19.

The gene calls are TRBV5-3 and TRBJ1-4, with D tentatively TRBD1 (5 bases). TRBV5-3 is labeled an ORF, and its function is uncertain. Deletions cut 2 bases from V and 1 base from J, with 15 bases between. The CDR3 runs to 17 residues. The CDR3 is CARSFFTVRETNEKLFF. DNA for the CDR3: TGTGCCAGAAGCTTTTTTACCGTCAGGGAAACTAATGAAAAACTGTTTTTT.

V is TRBV5-5 and J is TRBJ1-3; possible D gene TRBD1, 6 bases. The CDR3 is made up of 16 amino acids. Trimming removed 4 bases from V and 1 base from J, with 15 bases in between. Germline loops: CDR1 SGHKS, CDR2 YYEKEE (reference sequence). The CDR3 reads CASSDYRVRSGNTIYF. The CDR3 DNA reads as TGTGCCAGCAGCGACTACAGGGTCAGGTCTGGAAACACCATATATTTT.

The V gene is TRBV28, the J gene TRBJ1-1, with a weak D call TRBD1 (5 bases). Trimming took 4 bases from V and 3 from J, leaving 18 bases between them. The length of the CDR3 is 16 residues. CDR1 and CDR2 from the germline V gene are MDHEN and SYDVKM. This CDR3 is CASSWATEGSDTEAFF. The CDR3 region has the DNA TGTGCCAGCAGTTGGGCGACAGAAGGCTCAGACACTGAAGCTTTCTTT. Full variable domain (remainder filled in from reference TRBV28 and TRBJ1-1): DVKVTQSSRYLVKRTGEKVFLECVQDMDHENMFWYRQDPGLGLRLIYFSYDVKMKEKGDIPEGYSVSREKKERFSLILESASTNQTSMYLCASSWATEGSDTEAFFGQGTRLTVV.

The genes are TRBV3-1 (or the pseudogene TRBV3-2) and TRBJ2-5; D gene ambiguous. This CDR3 has 14 residues. CDR1 and CDR2 (germline): LGHDT, YNNKEL (reference sequence). Trimming pared 0 bases from V and 0 bases from J, leaving 5 bases between. The CDR3 DNA reads as TGTGCCAGCAGCCAAGAGACAAACCAAGAGACCCAGTACTTC. It specifies CASSQETNQETQYF.

V is TRBV29-1 and J is TRBJ1-2; the D gene is possibly TRBD1 (5 bases). CDR3 length: 12 residues. Trimming pared 7 bases from V and 4 bases from J, leaving 13 bases between. Per germline, CDR1 SQVTM and CDR2 ANQGSEA. CDR3 protein: CSAAGQGYGYTF. Written as DNA, the CDR3 is TGCAGCGCCGCCGGGCAGGGCTATGGCTACACCTTC.

J is TRBJ2-1 and V is TRBV11-2, with TRBD2 identical over 12 bases. Germline values: CDR1 SGHAT, CDR2 FQNNGV. V was pared by 5 bases and J by 6 bases, with 2 bases of the junction left unmatched. CDR3 length: 14 residues. The CDR3 region is CASSPTSGGNEQFF. DNA of the CDR3: TGTGCCAGCAGCCCGACTAGCGGGGGCAATGAGCAGTTCTTC.

The V gene is TRBV10-2, the J gene TRBJ1-6; TRBD1 is a possible D gene (6 bases). CDR1 is WSHSY, CDR2 SAAADI, per germline. The V gene lost 3 bases and the J gene lost 8 bases, with 14 bases spanning the gap. The CDR3 is 15 amino acids. The CDR3, as DNA: TGCGCCAGCAGTGACGGCGGGGGCACGTATTCACCCCTCCACTTT. Its translation: CASSDGGGTYSPLHF.

The rearrangement joins TRBV5-1 to TRBJ2-7, with 9 bases aligning to TRBD1. J was trimmed by 1 base and V by 4 bases; bases with no gene match: 3. This CDR3 is built from 14 residues. Germline CDR1 SGHRS, CDR2 YFSETQ. The CDR3 reads CASSLGQGSYEQYF. CDR3 nucleotides: TGCGCCAGCAGCCTTGGACAGGGGTCCTACGAGCAGTACTTC.

In nucleotides, the CDR3 is TGTGCCAGCAGTTACTCTGGTCTAGCGGAGCAAGAGACCCAGTACTTC. Translating it yields CASSYSGLAEQETQYF. The rearrangement uses TRBV6-6 and TRBJ2-5, with 7 bases identical to TRBD2. CDR1 is MNHNY and CDR2 is SVGAGI in the germline V gene (reference sequence). The CDR3 is 16 amino acids. Losses at the gene ends were 0 bases for V and 2 bases for J; bases not matched to a gene: 6.

A remark on this clone: Additional DNA sequences in this sample encode the identical CDR3. This sequence joins TRBV7-9 and TRBJ2-5; TRBD2 matches 13 bases. CDR1 and CDR2 from the germline V gene are SEHNR and FQNEAQ (reference sequence). The CDR3 length is 15 residues. V was pared by 1 base and J by 5 bases, with 1 base of the junction left unmatched. Here the CDR3 DNA reads TGTGCCAGCAGCTTAGGGACTAGCGGGAGCGAGACCCAGTACTTC. Its protein is CASSLGTSGSETQYF. The full variable domain, in which reference TRBV7-9 and TRBJ2-5 provide the parts outside the CDR3, is DTGVSQNPRHKITKRGQNVTFRCDPISEHNRLYWYRQTLGQGPEFLTYFQNEAQLEKSRLLSDRFSAERPKGSFSTLEIQRTEQGDSAMYLCASSLGTSGSETQYFGPGTRLLVL.

This clone showed up just once. The chain has TRBV7-6 and TRBJ2-5, with a tentative D call TRBD2 (6 bases). The CDR3 sequence is 15 residues long. CDR1 is SGHVS and CDR2 is FNYEAQ in the germline V gene. Trimming took off 5 bases at V and 1 base at J, with 14 bases between the two ends. CDR3 sequence (DNA): TGTGCCAGCAGCCCCATGGGACTCAGCCAAGAGACCCAGTACTTC. Its translation: CASSPMGLSQETQYF.

The chain carries TRBV21-1 and TRBJ2-7; the D call TRBD2 from the table was never checked on the DNA. TRBV21-1 is a pseudogene segment. The CDR3 loop spans 15 amino acids. The CDR3 DNA reads as TGTGCCAGCTGGTTAAGGTTGGAGCGGGAGTACGAGCAGTACTTC. Translated, it gives CASWLRLEREYEQYF.

The rearrangement joins TRBV5-6 to TRBJ2-7, with 7 bases aligning to TRBD2. V lost 4 bases and J lost 4; bases outside the gene matches: 11. CDR3 size: 15 residues. CDR1 is SGHDT, CDR2 YYEEEE, per germline. CDR3 DNA sequence: TGTGCCAGCAGCCCGAGCGGGGCCTCGCGGTACGAGCAGTACTTC. Translating it yields CASSPSGASRYEQYF.

The gene calls are TRBV11-2 and TRBJ2-7; TRBD1 aligns across 10 bases. V lost 0 bases, J lost 5 bases, and 7 bases stayed unmatched. Germline V gene lookup returns CDR1 SGHAT and CDR2 FQNNGV. This CDR3 contains 16 residues. CDR3: CASSLDRGQGFNEQYF. In nucleotides, the CDR3 is TGTGCCAGCAGCTTAGATCGGGGACAGGGGTTCAACGAGCAGTACTTC.

This clone was recorded only once. The gene calls are TRBV6-6 and TRBJ2-3, with D perhaps matching TRBD1 (5 bases). The V end lost 0 bases, the J end lost 5 bases, and 12 bases lay between the germline ends. Germline-derived CDR1 and CDR2 are MNHNY and SVGAGI (reference sequence). CDR3 length: 15 amino acids. Here the CDR3 reads CASSYSGGARDTQYF. In DNA, the CDR3 is TGTGCCAGCAGTTACTCGGGTGGGGCAAGAGATACGCAGTATTTT.

V gene TRBV2 combines with J gene TRBJ2-3, with 10 bases identical to TRBD2. CDR3 size: 14 residues. The V gene end was trimmed by 4 bases and the J gene end by 6 bases; junction bases not matched to a gene: 4. The germline V gene has CDR1 SNHLY and CDR2 FYNNEI. CDR3 amino acids: CASSGETSGDTQYF. The CDR3 DNA follows: TGTGCCAGCAGTGGGGAGACTAGCGGGGATACGCAGTATTTT.

In this sample, this clone turned up a few times. This chain joins TRBV19 and TRBJ1-2; weak D call: TRBD1 (6 bases). CDR3 length equals 14 residues. Germline CDR1 LNHDA, CDR2 SQIVND (reference sequence). The germline V and J ends were trimmed by 3 bases and 6 bases, with 14 bases remaining between them. The CDR3, as DNA: TGTGCCAGTAGTATCACCGGGGGGCTGGATGGCTACACCTTC. Its protein product is CASSITGGLDGYTF.

This clone was seen a single time. This rearrangement joins TRBV10-3 to TRBJ2-5, with TRBD2 matching over 7 bases. This CDR3 is 15 amino acids long. Germline values: CDR1 ENHRY, CDR2 SYGVKD. V was pared by 6 bases and J by 2 bases, with 9 bases of the junction left unmatched. CDR3 nucleotide sequence: TGTGCCATCAGGGGCACCGCGGGAGATCAAGAGACCCAGTACTTC. Translated: CAIRGTAGDQETQYF.

In nucleotides, the CDR3 is TGTGCCACCAGTGATTCAGGGTCCCATCAGCCCCAGCATTTT. This translates into CATSDSGSHQPQHF. The V call is TRBV24-1, the J call TRBJ1-5, with D perhaps TRBD1 (5 bases). The ends were cut back, 2 bases at V and 5 bases at J, with 9 bases in the middle. This CDR3 comprises 14 residues. CDR1 is KGHDR and CDR2 is SFDVKD in the germline V gene.

This clone was counted a single time. This rearrangement joins TRBV28 to TRBJ2-1; 7 bases are shared with TRBD1. This CDR3 has 15 residues. V lost 2 bases and J lost 9; bases outside the gene matches: 10. Germline-derived CDR1 and CDR2 are MDHEN and SYDVKM. The chain's CDR3 is CASSLIGTVRGEQFF. CDR3 nucleotides: TGTGCCAGCAGTTTAATAGGGACAGTTCGCGGTGAGCAGTTCTTC.

V and J are TRBV6-5 and TRBJ1-5; no clear D. Germline V CDR1 and CDR2: MNHEY, SVGAGI. The CDR3 runs 12 residues. V dropped 7 bases and J dropped 6 bases, with 10 bases sitting between them. CDR3: CASTDGGQPQHF. The CDR3 DNA follows: TGTGCCAGCACCGACGGCGGTCAGCCCCAGCATTTT.

This clone appeared a single time. The rearrangement uses TRBV25-1 and TRBJ1-1; D is uncertain. This CDR3 is 14 amino acids long. Trimming removed 6 bases at V and 5 bases at J, with 16 bases between. From germline, CDR1 is MGHDK and CDR2 SYGVNS. The CDR3 nucleotides read TGTGCCAGCAGCCCCGGGTCCGGGGTTACTGAAGCTTTCTTT. Amino acid sequence: CASSPGSGVTEAFF.

The rearrangement links TRBV7-2 to TRBJ1-5, with 10 nucleotides matching TRBD1. Looked up from germline, CDR1 is SGHTA and CDR2 is FQGNSA. The CDR3 totals 14 residues. J lost 6 bases, V lost 5 bases, and 4 bases had no gene match. This chain's CDR3 is CASSPRTGGQPQHF. Written as DNA, the CDR3 is TGTGCCAGCAGCCCGCGGACAGGGGGTCAGCCCCAGCATTTT.

The V call is TRBV28, the J call TRBJ2-4, with TRBD2 matching over 8 bases. The length of the CDR3 is 18 residues. The germline V gene encodes CDR1 MDHEN and CDR2 SYDVKM. The V gene end was trimmed by 5 bases and the J gene end by 7 bases; junction bases not matched to a gene: 19. The CDR3 DNA reads TGTGCCAGCAGTCTAAAACACGGACTAGCCCATCTGGTTAACATTCAGTACTTC. Amino acid sequence: CASSLKHGLAHLVNIQYF.

The rearrangement uses TRBV11-2 and TRBJ2-5, with 8 bases fitting TRBD2. The ends lost 3 bases at V and 6 bases at J; junction bases unmatched: 12. The germline V gene has CDR1 SGHAT and CDR2 FQNNGV. This CDR3 region has 16 residues. The chain's CDR3 is CASSFTRGGAGKTQYF. CDR3 DNA sequence: TGTGCCAGCAGCTTTACCCGGGGGGGTGCTGGGAAGACCCAGTACTTC.

The chain links TRBV18 to TRBJ2-1; TRBD2 aligns across 11 bases. This CDR3 comprises 14 residues. Germline trimming cut 6 bases from V and 4 bases from J; bases unmatched to any gene: 2. Germline CDR1 and CDR2: KGHSH and LQKENI. The CDR3, as DNA: TGTGCCAGCTCTCTAGCGGGGGGATACAATGAGCAGTTCTTC. This translates into CASSLAGGYNEQFF.